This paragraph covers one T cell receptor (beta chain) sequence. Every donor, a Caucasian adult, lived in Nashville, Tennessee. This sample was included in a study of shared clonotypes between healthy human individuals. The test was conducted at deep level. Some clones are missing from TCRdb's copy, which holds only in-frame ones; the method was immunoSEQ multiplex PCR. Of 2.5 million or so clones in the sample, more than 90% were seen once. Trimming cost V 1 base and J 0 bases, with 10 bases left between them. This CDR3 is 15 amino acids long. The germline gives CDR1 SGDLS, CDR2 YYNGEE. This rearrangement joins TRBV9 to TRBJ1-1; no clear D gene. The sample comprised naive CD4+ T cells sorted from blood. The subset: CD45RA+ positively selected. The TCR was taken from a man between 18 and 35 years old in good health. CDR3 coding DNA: TGTGCCAGCAGCGTATATGGCGGTATGAACACTGAAGCTTTCTTT. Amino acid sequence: CASSVYGGMNTEAFF.